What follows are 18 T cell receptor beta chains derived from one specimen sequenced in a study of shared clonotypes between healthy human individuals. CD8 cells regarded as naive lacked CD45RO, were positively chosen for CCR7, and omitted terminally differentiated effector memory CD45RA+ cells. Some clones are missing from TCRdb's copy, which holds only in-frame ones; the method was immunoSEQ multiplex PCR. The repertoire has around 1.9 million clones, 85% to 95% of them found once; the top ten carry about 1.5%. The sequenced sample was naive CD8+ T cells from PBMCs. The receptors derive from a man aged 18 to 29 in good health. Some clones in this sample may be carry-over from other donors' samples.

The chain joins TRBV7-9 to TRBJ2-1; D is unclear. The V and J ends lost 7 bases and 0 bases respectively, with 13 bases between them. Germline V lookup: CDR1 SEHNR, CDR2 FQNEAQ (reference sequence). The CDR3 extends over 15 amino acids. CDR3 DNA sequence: TGTGCCAGCACCCTAGACGAGAGCTCCTACAATGAGCAGTTCTTC. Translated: CASTLDESSYNEQFF. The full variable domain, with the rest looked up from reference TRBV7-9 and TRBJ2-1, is DTGVSQNPRHKITKRGQNVTFRCDPISEHNRLYWYRQTLGQGPEFLTYFQNEAQLEKSRLLSDRFSAERPKGSFSTLEIQRTEQGDSAMYLCASTLDESSYNEQFFGPGTRLTVL.

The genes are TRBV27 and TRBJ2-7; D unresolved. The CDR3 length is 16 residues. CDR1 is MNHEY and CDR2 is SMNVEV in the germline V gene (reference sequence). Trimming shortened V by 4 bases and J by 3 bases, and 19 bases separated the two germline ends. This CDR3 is CASSSPSLSTLYEQYF. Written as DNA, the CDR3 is TGTGCCAGCAGTTCACCGTCGCTTAGCACCCTCTACGAGCAGTACTTC.

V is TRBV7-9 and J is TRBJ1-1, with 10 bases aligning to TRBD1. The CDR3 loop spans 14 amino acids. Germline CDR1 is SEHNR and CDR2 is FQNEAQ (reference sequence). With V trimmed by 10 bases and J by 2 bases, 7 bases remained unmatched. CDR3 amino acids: CATQRDRGNTEAFF. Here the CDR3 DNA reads TGTGCCACTCAACGGGACAGGGGAAACACTGAAGCTTTCTTT.

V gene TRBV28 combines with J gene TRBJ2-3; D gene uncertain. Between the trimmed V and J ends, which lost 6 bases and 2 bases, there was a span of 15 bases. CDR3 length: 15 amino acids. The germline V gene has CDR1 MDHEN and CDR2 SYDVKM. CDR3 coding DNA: TGTGCCAGCAGGTCCCGGGCCTCCAACACAGATACGCAGTATTTT. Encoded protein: CASRSRASNTDTQYF.

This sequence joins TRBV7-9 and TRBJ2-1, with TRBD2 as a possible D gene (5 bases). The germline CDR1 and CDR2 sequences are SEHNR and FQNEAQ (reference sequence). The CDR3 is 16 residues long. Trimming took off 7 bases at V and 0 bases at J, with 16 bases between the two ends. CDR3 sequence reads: CASTIRTFSSYNEQFF. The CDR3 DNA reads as TGTGCCAGCACCATCAGGACTTTCAGCTCCTACAATGAGCAGTTCTTC.

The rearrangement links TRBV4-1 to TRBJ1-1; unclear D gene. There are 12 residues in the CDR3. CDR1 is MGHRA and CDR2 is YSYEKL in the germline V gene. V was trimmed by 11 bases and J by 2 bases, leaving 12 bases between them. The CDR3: CARDRGNTEAFF. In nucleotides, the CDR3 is TGCGCCCGAGATCGGGGAAACACTGAAGCTTTCTTT.

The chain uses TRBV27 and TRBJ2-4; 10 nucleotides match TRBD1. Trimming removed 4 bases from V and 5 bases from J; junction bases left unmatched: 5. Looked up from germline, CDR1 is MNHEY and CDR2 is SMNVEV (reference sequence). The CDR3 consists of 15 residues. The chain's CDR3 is CASSYIGTGENIQYF. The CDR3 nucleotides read TGTGCCAGCAGTTACATAGGGACAGGGGAAAACATTCAGTACTTC.

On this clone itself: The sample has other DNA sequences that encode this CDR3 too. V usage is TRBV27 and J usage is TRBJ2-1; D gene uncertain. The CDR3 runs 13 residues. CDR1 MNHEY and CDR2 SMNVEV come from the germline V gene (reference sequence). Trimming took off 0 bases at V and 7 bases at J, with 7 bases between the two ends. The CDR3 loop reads CASSLSIRNEQFF. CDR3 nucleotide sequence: TGTGCCAGCAGTTTATCGATCCGTAATGAGCAGTTCTTC.

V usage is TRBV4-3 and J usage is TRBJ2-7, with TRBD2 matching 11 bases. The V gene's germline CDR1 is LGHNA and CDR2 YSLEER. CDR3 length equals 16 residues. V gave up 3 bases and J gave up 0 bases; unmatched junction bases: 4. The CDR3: CASSQGTSGYSYEQYF. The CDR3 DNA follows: TGCGCCAGCAGCCAGGGGACTAGCGGTTACTCCTACGAGCAGTACTTC.

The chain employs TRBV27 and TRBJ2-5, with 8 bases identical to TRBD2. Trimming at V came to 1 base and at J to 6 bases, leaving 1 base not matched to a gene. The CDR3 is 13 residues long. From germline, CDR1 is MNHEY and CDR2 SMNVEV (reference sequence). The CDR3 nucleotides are TGTGCCAGCAGTTTATTAGCGGGAAAGACCCAGTACTTC. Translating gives CASSLLAGKTQYF.

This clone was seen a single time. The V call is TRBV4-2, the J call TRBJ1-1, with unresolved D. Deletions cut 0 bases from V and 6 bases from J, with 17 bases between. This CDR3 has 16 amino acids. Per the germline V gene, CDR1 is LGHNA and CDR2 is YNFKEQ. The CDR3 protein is CASSQEISAFPAEAFF. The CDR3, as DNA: TGTGCCAGCAGCCAAGAAATCAGCGCTTTTCCGGCTGAAGCTTTCTTT.

The CDR3 DNA sequence: TGTGCCAGCAGGCGTGTGGGGGGAGGCACAGATACGCAGTATTTT. Amino acid sequence: CASRRVGGGTDTQYF. The chain uses TRBV27 and TRBJ2-3, with D possibly matching TRBD2 (6 bases). CDR1 is MNHEY, CDR2 SMNVEV, per germline (reference sequence). CDR3 length: 15 residues. The ends were cut back, 6 bases at V and 1 base at J, with 14 bases in the middle.

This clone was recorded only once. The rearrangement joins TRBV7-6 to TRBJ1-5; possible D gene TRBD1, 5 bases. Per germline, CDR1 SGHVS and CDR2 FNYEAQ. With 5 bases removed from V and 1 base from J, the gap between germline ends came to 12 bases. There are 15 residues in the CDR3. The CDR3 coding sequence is TGTGCCAGCAGCCCCTTCCCAGGGAGCAATCAGCCCCAGCATTTT. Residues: CASSPFPGSNQPQHF.

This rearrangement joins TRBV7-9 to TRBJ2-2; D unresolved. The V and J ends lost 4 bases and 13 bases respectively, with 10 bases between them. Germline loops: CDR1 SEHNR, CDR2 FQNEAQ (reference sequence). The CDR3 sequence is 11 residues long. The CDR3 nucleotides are TGTGCCAGCAGCTCCCACGTTTGGCTGTTTTTT. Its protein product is CASSSHVWLFF.

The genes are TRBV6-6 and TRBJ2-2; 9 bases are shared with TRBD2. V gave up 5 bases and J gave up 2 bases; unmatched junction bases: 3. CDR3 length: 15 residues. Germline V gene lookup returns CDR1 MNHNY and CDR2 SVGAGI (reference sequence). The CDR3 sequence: CASSGLAFNTGELFF. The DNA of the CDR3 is TGTGCCAGCAGTGGACTAGCGTTTAACACCGGGGAGCTGTTTTTT.

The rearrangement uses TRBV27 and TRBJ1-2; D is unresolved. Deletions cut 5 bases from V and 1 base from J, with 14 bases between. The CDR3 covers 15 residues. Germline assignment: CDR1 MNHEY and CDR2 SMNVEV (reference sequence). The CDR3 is CASSPAVAGNYGYTF. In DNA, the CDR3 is TGTGCCAGCAGTCCAGCAGTGGCGGGTAACTATGGCTACACCTTC.

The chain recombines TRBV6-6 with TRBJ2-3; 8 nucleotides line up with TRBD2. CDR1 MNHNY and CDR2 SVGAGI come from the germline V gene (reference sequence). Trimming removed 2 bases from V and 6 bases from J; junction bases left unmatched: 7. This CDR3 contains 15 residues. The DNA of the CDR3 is TGTGCCAGCAGTTACCTGAACGGGAGGGGGGATACGCAGTATTTT. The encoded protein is CASSYLNGRGDTQYF.

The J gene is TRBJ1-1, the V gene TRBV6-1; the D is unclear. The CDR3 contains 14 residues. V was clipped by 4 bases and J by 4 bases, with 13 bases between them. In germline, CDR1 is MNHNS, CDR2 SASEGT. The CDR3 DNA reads TGTGCCAGCAGTGCCCGGGAGAAGAGCACTGAAGCTTTCTTT. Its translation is CASSAREKSTEAFF.